The present TCR beta chain was sequenced within a study of blood T cells in healthy people across ages. Study results and caveats: Correlation between TCR beta diversity and naive T cell percentage was strong.

This clonotype has a single count. What it recognizes is unknown. A sample-barcoded 5' primer and a J-beta primer mix were used in a second PCR of about 6 to 11 cycles. A single record per CDR3 protein comes from TCRdb applying MiXCR to the 5' RACE reads. Among 800,000 or so distinct CDR3 sequences listed, about 25% were seen once. V lost 8 bases and J lost 10; bases outside the gene matches: 15. Germline lookup yields CDR1 DFQATT and CDR2 SNEGSKA (reference sequence). CDR3 length: 14 amino acids. The data also belong to a second study, concerning T cells of mothers and their children.

The source material was blood. This chain links TRBV20-1 with TRBJ1-4, with 8 positions matching TRBD1. The sequence derives from a boy younger than 18 in good health. The CDR3 DNA follows: TGCAGTACCCTCGGCGGACAGGGACCTGGAAAACTGTTTTTT. It is translated as CSTLGGQGPGKLFF.